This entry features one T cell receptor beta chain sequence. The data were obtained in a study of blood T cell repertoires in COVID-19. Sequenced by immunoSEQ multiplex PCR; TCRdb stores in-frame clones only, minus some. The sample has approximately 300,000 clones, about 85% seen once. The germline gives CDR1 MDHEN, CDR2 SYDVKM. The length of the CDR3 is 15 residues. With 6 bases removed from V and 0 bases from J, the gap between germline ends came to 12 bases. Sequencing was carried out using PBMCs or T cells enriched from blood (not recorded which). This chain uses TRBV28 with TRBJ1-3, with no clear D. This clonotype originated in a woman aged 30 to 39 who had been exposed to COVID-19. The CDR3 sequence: CASRIPGGSGNTIYF. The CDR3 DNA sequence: TGTGCCAGCAGGATTCCCGGCGGCTCTGGAAACACCATATATTTT.